This TCR beta chain was captured by sequencing in a study of vaccination effects on CD4 cells after COVID-19. CD4+ T cells specific for antigen were expanded with viral peptide pools by the ViraFEST assay before sequencing. Cells that had been cultured for about 10 days were the source of isolated CD4+ T cells. The person had a PCR-confirmed SARS-CoV-2 infection during March to December 2020. Participants got two doses of BNT162b2 or mRNA-1273 vaccine. Profiling relied on immunoSEQ multiplex PCR, and the TCRdb table lists in-frame clones only, not all of them. The table shows about 17,000 clones, with about 80% occurring only once. About this clone itself: No antigen is known for it.

From germline, CDR1 is LNHDA and CDR2 SQIVND (reference sequence). The CDR3 consists of 13 residues. The V end was cut by 1 base, the J end by 8 bases, with 6 bases between. The sample was CD4+ T cells from PBMCs cultured with SARS-CoV-2 spike peptides, taken after COVID-19 vaccination. The J gene is TRBJ1-6, the V gene TRBV19; D remains unclear. The origin of this receptor is a human donor who had a prior SARS-CoV-2 infection. As DNA, the CDR3 is TGTGCCAGTAGTATAGGGGGATATTCACCCCTCCACTTT. Its translation is CASSIGGYSPLHF.